This entry lists 8 T cell receptor beta chains sequenced from one sample in a study of vaccination effects on CD4 cells after COVID-19. The antigens for these receptors are not known. Sequenced by immunoSEQ multiplex PCR; TCRdb stores in-frame clones only, minus some. The repertoire holds some 41,000 clones, with about three fifths as singletons. After expansion with viral peptide pools in the ViraFEST assay, antigen-specific CD4+ T cells were sequenced. Isolating CD4+ T cells followed approximately 9 days of culture. Nucleocapsid antibodies stayed negative before and after vaccination, showing no earlier SARS-CoV-2 infection. The sequenced sample was CD4+ T cells from PBMCs cultured with HCoV-OC43 spike peptides, obtained before COVID-19 vaccination. Subset described: HCoV-OC43 spike overlapping peptide pool stimulation. These receptors were taken from a human donor who received a COVID-19 vaccine.

In this sample, this clone is medium-sized (0.01 to 0.1%). The chain recombines TRBV6-1 with TRBJ1-2; D is unresolved. CDR3 length: 11 amino acids. V lost 0 bases, J lost 7 bases, and 3 bases lay in between. The germline V gene has CDR1 MNHNS and CDR2 SASEGT. The CDR3 here is CASSEAGGYTF. The DNA of the CDR3 is TGTGCCAGCAGTGAAGCCGGTGGCTACACCTTC.

This clone was picked up one time. V gene TRBV6-5 combines with J gene TRBJ1-2; a weak D match, TRBD1 (6 bases). Germline loops: CDR1 MNHEY, CDR2 SVGAGI. The CDR3 sequence is 15 residues long. V was pared by 6 bases and J by 4 bases, with 18 bases between. The CDR3 DNA sequence: TGTGCCAGCAGCTCCCGTCAGGGGTTGAGCTATGGCTACACCTTC. Its translation: CASSSRQGLSYGYTF.

The CDR3 sequence is CASSRQVQETQYF. The CDR3 DNA follows: TGTGCCAGCAGCAGACAAGTCCAAGAGACCCAGTACTTC. The chain carries TRBV6-5 and TRBJ2-5; no firm D call. V lost 6 bases, J lost 1 base, and 9 bases lay in between. CDR1 is MNHEY, CDR2 SVGAGI, per germline. The CDR3 has 13 residues.

V usage is TRBV5-1 and J usage is TRBJ2-3, with a tentative D call TRBD2 (6 bases). Germline CDR1 SGHRS, CDR2 YFSETQ. V was clipped by 3 bases and J by 6 bases, with 17 bases between them. The CDR3 extends over 15 amino acids. CDR3: CASSSGVSVMDTQYF. CDR3 DNA sequence: TGCGCCAGCAGCTCGGGGGTTTCTGTCATGGATACGCAGTATTTT.

The chain couples TRBV29-1 to TRBJ2-5, with 7 bases identical to TRBD1. The CDR3 totals 15 residues. Per germline, CDR1 SQVTM and CDR2 ANQGSEA. J lost 4 bases, V lost 8 bases, and 16 bases had no gene match. CDR3 DNA: TGCAGCACCAATCAGGGGGACCTACATGTAGAGACCCAGTACTTC. This encodes CSTNQGDLHVETQYF.

This chain connects TRBV5-5 to TRBJ1-5; D is ambiguous. Trimming stripped 4 bases from V and 5 bases from J, with 10 bases between. Per the germline V gene, CDR1 is SGHKS and CDR2 is YYEKEE (reference sequence). This CDR3 is 13 amino acids long. The CDR3 reads CASSPSADQPQHF. The CDR3 bases are TGTGCCAGCAGCCCATCGGCAGATCAGCCCCAGCATTTT.

V gene TRBV19 combines with J gene TRBJ2-5; a possible D gene is TRBD2 (6 bases). Germline V lookup: CDR1 LNHDA, CDR2 SQIVND (reference sequence). The V end lost 7 bases, the J end lost 4 bases, and 19 bases lay between the germline ends. The CDR3 is 15 amino acids. The CDR3 sequence is CASTSLTMGGETQYF. CDR3 DNA: TGTGCCAGTACCTCATTGACAATGGGGGGAGAGACCCAGTACTTC.

The rearrangement uses TRBV6-5 and TRBJ1-5, with a tentative D call TRBD1 (5 bases). The CDR3 runs 14 residues. V was pared by 5 bases and J by 0 bases, with 8 bases between. Germline assignment: CDR1 MNHEY and CDR2 SVGAGI. DNA of the CDR3: TGTGCCAGCAGTCGCGGGGGTAGCAATCAGCCCCAGCATTTT. Amino acids: CASSRGGSNQPQHF.